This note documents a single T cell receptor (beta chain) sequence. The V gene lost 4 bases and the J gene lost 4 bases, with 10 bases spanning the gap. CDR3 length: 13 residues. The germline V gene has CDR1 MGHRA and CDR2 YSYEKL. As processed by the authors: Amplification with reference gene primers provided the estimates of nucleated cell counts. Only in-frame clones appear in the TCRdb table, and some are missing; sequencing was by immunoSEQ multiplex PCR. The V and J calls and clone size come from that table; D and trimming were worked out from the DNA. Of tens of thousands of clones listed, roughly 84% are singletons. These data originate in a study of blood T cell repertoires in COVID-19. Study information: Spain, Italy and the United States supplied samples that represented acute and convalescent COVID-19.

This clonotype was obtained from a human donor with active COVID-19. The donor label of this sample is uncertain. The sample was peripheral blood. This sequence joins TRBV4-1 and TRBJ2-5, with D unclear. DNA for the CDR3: TGCGCCAGCAGCCGCCTAGAGGTAGAGACCCAGTACTTC. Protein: CASSRLEVETQYF.